The clone carrying this T cell receptor (beta chain) was observed many times. The data are from a study of prognosis after radiotherapy for stage I lung cancer. With two-round multiplex PCR, TCR beta CDR3 sequences were amplified from genomic DNA. Amplification in first-round PCR relied on primers specific to each TRBV and TRBJ gene. Each CDR3 protein gets one entry after TCRdb re-called the multiplex PCR reads with MiXCR. Of about 19,000 distinct CDR3 sequences listed, around 50% are singletons. Here the sequenced sample was PBMCs, taken before or after stereotactic body radiation therapy (not recorded which). This receptor was identified in a donor aged 50 or older with non-small cell lung cancer.

CDR3 in amino acids: CAGRTSSYNEQFF. The CDR3 DNA is TGTGCCGGTAGGACTAGCTCCTACAATGAGCAGTTCTTC. This chain connects TRBV7-9 to TRBJ2-1, with TRBD2 identical over 7 bases. The germline CDR1 and CDR2 sequences are SEHNR and FQNEAQ (reference sequence). The junction had 4 bases not matched to a gene; V was cut back by 11 bases and J by 0 bases. The CDR3 sequence is 13 residues long.